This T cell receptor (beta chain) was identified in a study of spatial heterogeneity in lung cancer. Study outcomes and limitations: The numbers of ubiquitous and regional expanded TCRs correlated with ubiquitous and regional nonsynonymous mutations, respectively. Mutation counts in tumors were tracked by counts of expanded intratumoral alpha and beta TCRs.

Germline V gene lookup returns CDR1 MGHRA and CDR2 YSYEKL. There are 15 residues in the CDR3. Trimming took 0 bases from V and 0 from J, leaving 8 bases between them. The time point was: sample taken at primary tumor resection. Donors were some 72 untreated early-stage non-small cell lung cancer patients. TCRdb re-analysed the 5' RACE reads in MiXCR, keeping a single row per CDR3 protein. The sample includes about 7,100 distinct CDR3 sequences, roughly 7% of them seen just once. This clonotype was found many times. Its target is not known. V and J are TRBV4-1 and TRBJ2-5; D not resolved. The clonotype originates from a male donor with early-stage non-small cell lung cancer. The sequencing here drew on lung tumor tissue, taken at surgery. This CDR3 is CASSQDLAYQETQYF. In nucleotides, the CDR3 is TGCGCCAGCAGCCAAGATCTCGCCTACCAAGAGACCCAGTACTTC.